This is a list of T cell receptor beta chains from one sample in a study of T cells in Graves' hyperthyroidism and ophthalmopathy. TCRdb used MiXCR to reprocess the multiplex PCR reads, holding one entry per CDR3 protein. The table has some 200,000 distinct CDR3 sequences, 17% seen once. Sequencing used blood. The receptors shown here come from a woman aged 45-65 years with Graves' hyperthyroidism. CDR3s include the opening cysteine and the closing phenylalanine or tryptophan. A D gene is named only where the DNA matches it firmly. Expanded clones are given a class, and other clones once, few, many or no size at all.

DNA: TGTGCCTGGCGGGCTAGCGGGGGTCCCTACGAGCAGTACTTC; CDR3: CAWRASGGPYEQYF; size: many; D: TRBD2; V: TRBV30; J: TRBJ2-7
DNA: TGTGCCGGAGCGGTTCTTGGGGGAAGCACAGATACGCAGTATTTT; CDR3: CAGAVLGGSTDTQYF; size: many; D: -; V: TRBV7-2; J: TRBJ2-3
DNA: TGCGCCAGCAGCCAAGACCCCCCGGGACAGGGTGGGAAAAACATTCAGTACTTC; CDR3: CASSQDPPGQGGKNIQYF; size: few; D: TRBD1; V: TRBV4-1; J: TRBJ2-4
DNA: TGCGCCAGCATCGCTGGACAGCTGAGAAGCAATCAGCCCCAGCATTTT; CDR3: CASIAGQLRSNQPQHF; size: many; D: -; V: TRBV10-1; J: TRBJ1-5
DNA: TGTGCCAGCAGCCGGCCGCGCGTTGAGCAGTTCTTC; CDR3: CASSRPRVEQFF; size: many; D: -; V: TRBV28; J: TRBJ2-1
DNA: TGTGCCAGCAGTTTAGCGGCCGGGACTAGCGGTGGTGAGCAGTTCTTC; CDR3: CASSLAAGTSGGEQFF; size: many; D: TRBD2; V: TRBV12-3/TRBV12-4; J: TRBJ2-1
DNA: TGCGCCAGCAGTTGGGGGGCTGGCACTGAAGCTTTCTTT; CDR3: CASSWGAGTEAFF; size: many; D: -; V: TRBV5-1; J: TRBJ1-1
DNA: TGTGCCTGGAGTGAGCGGGAGGGGGAGGATACGCAGTATTTT; CDR3: CAWSEREGEDTQYF; size: many; D: TRBD2; V: TRBV30; J: TRBJ2-3
DNA: TGCAGCGTTGTCTTTGGAAACACCATATATTTT; CDR3: CSVVFGNTIYF; size: few; D: -; V: TRBV29-1; J: TRBJ1-3
DNA: TGTGCCAGTAGTATAAGCGGGCAGGGAGGCACTGAAGCTTTCTTT; CDR3: CASSISGQGGTEAFF; size: -; D: -; V: TRBV19; J: TRBJ1-1
DNA: TGTGCCAGCAGCGTACAGATCTCTGGAAACACCATATATTTT; CDR3: CASSVQISGNTIYF; size: few; D: -; V: TRBV7-9; J: TRBJ1-3
DNA: TGCAGCGTAATCGGGACTAGCTCCTACAATGAGCAGTTCTTC; CDR3: CSVIGTSSYNEQFF; size: -; D: TRBD2; V: TRBV29-1; J: TRBJ2-1
DNA: TGCAGCGTTGAGGAGACAGGGTCTCCGGACGAGCAGTACTTC; CDR3: CSVEETGSPDEQYF; size: few; D: TRBD1; V: TRBV29-1; J: TRBJ2-7
DNA: TGTGCCAGCAGTGAACTGAGTAAATCGATAAACACCATATATTTT; CDR3: CASSELSKSINTIYF; size: many; D: -; V: TRBV2; J: TRBJ1-3
DNA: TGTGCCAGCAGTTACTCCGGGTCGCAAGAGACCCAGTACTTC; CDR3: CASSYSGSQETQYF; size: many; D: -; V: TRBV6-7; J: TRBJ2-5
DNA: TGTGCCAGCAGTTTATCGTTCTTAGCGGGAGGGCCCACAGATACGCAGTATTTT; CDR3: CASSLSFLAGGPTDTQYF; size: many; D: TRBD2; V: TRBV27; J: TRBJ2-3
DNA: TGCAGTGTTAGGGACACGATGAACACTGAAGCTTTCTTT; CDR3: CSVRDTMNTEAFF; size: many; D: -; V: TRBV20-1; J: TRBJ1-1
DNA: TGCGCCAGCAGCTTGGCCGGTGGGACTAGCAATGAGCAGTTCTTC; CDR3: CASSLAGGTSNEQFF; size: few; D: TRBD2; V: TRBV5-1; J: TRBJ2-1
DNA: TGCAGTGCTACCACTAGCGGGACTATGTACGAGCAGTACTTC; CDR3: CSATTSGTMYEQYF; size: many; D: TRBD2; V: TRBV20-1; J: TRBJ2-7
DNA: TGCAGTGCTAGAGATCAGGTCAGCTCCTACGAGCAGTACTTC; CDR3: CSARDQVSSYEQYF; size: -; D: -; V: TRBV20-1; J: TRBJ2-7
DNA: TGTGCCAGCATATCGGCTAGCACAGATACGCAGTATTTT; CDR3: CASISASTDTQYF; size: -; D: -; V: TRBV12-3/TRBV12-4; J: TRBJ2-3
DNA: TGTGCCAGCAGCCAAAGAGGTATAGGGGACTACGAGCAGTACTTC; CDR3: CASSQRGIGDYEQYF; size: many; D: -; V: TRBV3-1; J: TRBJ2-7
DNA: TGTGCCAGTAGAGCCGGGACTAGCGTCAATGAGCAGTTCTTC; CDR3: CASRAGTSVNEQFF; size: -; D: TRBD2; V: TRBV19; J: TRBJ2-1
DNA: TGTGCCTGGGAAGGCGGGATTGGAGTTCTAAACAATGAGCAGTTCTTC; CDR3: CAWEGGIGVLNNEQFF; size: -; D: -; V: TRBV30; J: TRBJ2-1
DNA: TGTGCCAGCAACCCCCCGGGACAGGGGAAGATGCGGGATCAGCCCCAGCATTTT; CDR3: CASNPPGQGKMRDQPQHF; size: -; D: TRBD1; V: TRBV12-3/TRBV12-4; J: TRBJ1-5
DNA: TGTGCCAGTAGTTCTCCCTCGGGGCTAGCGGGCTACAATGAGCAGTTCTTC; CDR3: CASSSPSGLAGYNEQFF; size: many; D: TRBD2; V: TRBV19; J: TRBJ2-1
DNA: TGCGCCAGCAGCCAATGGGTTACCTATGGCTACACCTTC; CDR3: CASSQWVTYGYTF; size: many; D: -; V: TRBV4-1; J: TRBJ1-2
DNA: TGTGCCACCAGCGGAAGCGGTAGCCAAGAGACCCAGTACTTC; CDR3: CATSGSGSQETQYF; size: many; D: -; V: TRBV15; J: TRBJ2-5
DNA: TGTGCCACCTTCGGAGGAACCTATGGCTACACCTTC; CDR3: CATFGGTYGYTF; size: few; D: -; V: TRBV24-1; J: TRBJ1-2
DNA: TGTGCCAGCAGCTTGCTCGTGGTTAGCGGGAGTCCCTACGAGCAGTACTTC; CDR3: CASSLLVVSGSPYEQYF; size: -; D: TRBD2; V: TRBV5-4; J: TRBJ2-7
DNA: TGCAGCGTCCCTAAAAAATACGAGGTGAATGAGCAGTTCTTC; CDR3: CSVPKKYEVNEQFF; size: many; D: -; V: TRBV29-1; J: TRBJ2-1
DNA: TGCGCCAGCAGTGAACGGGACAGGGCTCAAGAGACCCAGTACTTC; CDR3: CASSERDRAQETQYF; size: many; D: TRBD1; V: TRBV10-2; J: TRBJ2-5
DNA: TGTGCCAGCAGCCTGCTGGAGGGCCCTCAAGAGACCCAGTACTTC; CDR3: CASSLLEGPQETQYF; size: -; D: -; V: TRBV7-9; J: TRBJ2-5
DNA: TGTGCCGGGGGTCCCGGAATTGCTAGCACAGATACGCAGTATTTT; CDR3: CAGGPGIASTDTQYF; size: -; D: -; V: TRBV7-9; J: TRBJ2-3
DNA: TGTGCCAGCAGCTTAGCGGCAGCAAATCAGCCCCAGCATTTT; CDR3: CASSLAAANQPQHF; size: -; D: -; V: TRBV7-9; J: TRBJ1-5
DNA: TGTGCCAGCAGCCCTAATTGGGGGGCTGGTAATGAGCAGTTCTTC; CDR3: CASSPNWGAGNEQFF; size: -; D: -; V: TRBV11-2; J: TRBJ2-1
DNA: TGTGCCAGCAGTTACTCGATCACAGGGGGGGTGGAGACCCAGTACTTC; CDR3: CASSYSITGGVETQYF; size: -; D: -; V: TRBV6-5; J: TRBJ2-5
DNA: TGTGCCAGCAGCCTTACTAGGCCCGGGGAGCTGTTTTTT; CDR3: CASSLTRPGELFF; size: many; D: -; V: TRBV12-3/TRBV12-4; J: TRBJ2-2
DNA: TGTGCCAGCAGTGACGCAGGGGGGAACACTGAAGCTTTCTTT; CDR3: CASSDAGGNTEAFF; size: -; D: TRBD1; V: TRBV25-1; J: TRBJ1-1
DNA: TGTGCCAGCAGCTCCTTGAGGGAGCAGTTCTTC; CDR3: CASSSLREQFF; size: few; D: -; V: TRBV5-6; J: TRBJ2-1
DNA: TGTGCCAGCAGTAACGGAGGATTAGCTGTTGGGGAGACCCAGTACTTC; CDR3: CASSNGGLAVGETQYF; size: many; D: -; V: TRBV6-2/TRBV6-3; J: TRBJ2-5
DNA: TGTGCCAGTATCCCGGGTAGAGCGGCCAGCACAGATACGCAGTATTTT; CDR3: CASIPGRAASTDTQYF; size: few; D: -; V: TRBV19; J: TRBJ2-3
DNA: TGTGCCAGCAGTCTCCGATCTTCTGGGGCCAACGTCCTGACTTTC; CDR3: CASSLRSSGANVLTF; size: -; D: -; V: TRBV12-3/TRBV12-4; J: TRBJ2-6
DNA: TGTGCCAGCAGTGAAGTAAGGGATCAGCCCCAGCATTTT; CDR3: CASSEVRDQPQHF; size: many; D: -; V: TRBV6-1; J: TRBJ1-5
DNA: TGTGCCAGCAGAGGACTAGCGGGAAACCAAGAGACCCAGTACTTC; CDR3: CASRGLAGNQETQYF; size: many; D: TRBD2; V: TRBV6-1; J: TRBJ2-5
DNA: TGTGCCAGCAGTGGATCAGGACCAGATACGCAGTATTTT; CDR3: CASSGSGPDTQYF; size: few; D: -; V: TRBV6-1; J: TRBJ2-3
DNA: TGCAGCGGCACGACAGGGGAAGGCTCCTACGAGCAGTACTTC; CDR3: CSGTTGEGSYEQYF; size: -; D: TRBD1; V: TRBV29-1; J: TRBJ2-7
DNA: TGTGCCAGCAGGAGCTTAGGGACAGGGGTCTACGAGCAGTACTTC; CDR3: CASRSLGTGVYEQYF; size: few; D: TRBD1; V: TRBV25-1; J: TRBJ2-7
DNA: TGTGCCAGCAGCCAAAACCGAGGGGTCCCTGAAGCTTTCTTT; CDR3: CASSQNRGVPEAFF; size: -; D: -; V: TRBV14; J: TRBJ1-1
DNA: TGTGCCAGCAGTAAAGAGATGAGGAGGGGGGCCCGCACAGATACGCAGTATTTT; CDR3: CASSKEMRRGARTDTQYF; size: many; D: -; V: TRBV6-1; J: TRBJ2-3
DNA: TGTGCCAGCAGTTCCCCCGACCTTGACTCCTACGAGCAGTACTTC; CDR3: CASSSPDLDSYEQYF; size: many; D: -; V: TRBV28; J: TRBJ2-7
DNA: TGTGCCACCTCACAAGGAAACTATGGCTACACCTTC; CDR3: CATSQGNYGYTF; size: many; D: -; V: TRBV6-2/TRBV6-3; J: TRBJ1-2
DNA: TGTGCCAGCAGTTACGGGAGGATTTACGAGCAGTACTTC; CDR3: CASSYGRIYEQYF; size: many; D: TRBD2; V: TRBV27; J: TRBJ2-7
DNA: TGTGCCAGCAGCTCTCAGGGGGTTGATGGCTACACCTTC; CDR3: CASSSQGVDGYTF; size: many; D: TRBD1; V: TRBV7-8; J: TRBJ1-2
DNA: TGTGCCAGCGTCAGGGTGGGGGGCTATGGCTACACCTTC; CDR3: CASVRVGGYGYTF; size: -; D: -; V: TRBV6-1; J: TRBJ1-2
DNA: TGTGGATCAAGGCGGGGGGCGCGGTATGGCTACACCTTC; CDR3: CGSRRGARYGYTF; size: many; D: -; V: TRBV2; J: TRBJ1-2
DNA: TGCAGTGCTAGCGGTCGGGAGGGCCTAGGGGAGCAGTTCTTC; CDR3: CSASGREGLGEQFF; size: many; D: TRBD2; V: TRBV20-1; J: TRBJ2-1
DNA: TGTGCCAGCAGCGTGGGGGGGCCTAATGAAAAACTGTTTTTT; CDR3: CASSVGGPNEKLFF; size: -; D: -; V: TRBV9; J: TRBJ1-4
DNA: TGTGCCAGCAGCTTGGCCGGGACAGAGACGAACACTGAAGCTTTCTTT; CDR3: CASSLAGTETNTEAFF; size: many; D: TRBD1; V: TRBV11-2; J: TRBJ1-1
DNA: TGTGCCAGCAATAAGGGTGGGGGCACTGAAGCTTTCTTT; CDR3: CASNKGGGTEAFF; size: many; D: -; V: TRBV3-1; J: TRBJ1-1